These 21 T cell receptor beta chains were sequenced from one sample in a study of regulatory T cells in long-lasting Graves disease (dated by TCRdb to about 2021). The library was generated by multiplex PCR. Sequenced on an Illumina HiSeq 4000. TCR beta libraries were built with iRepertoire HTBI primers and Arm-PCR amplification of CDR3 regions. TCRdb trimmed the raw reads at Q25, called clones with MiXCR and kept productive beta chains. Each entry is one CDR3 protein sequence, shown with its most common DNA and genes. The sample table records under 450,000 distinct CDR3 sequences; about 11% of these occur just once. Approximately 17% of the sample is held by the ten biggest clonotypes. This specimen's time point label, per the study, means: newly diagnosed GD, antithyroid drugs for less than 3 months. RNA was extracted from PBMCs in TRIzol for both TCR sequencing and RNA sequencing. This sample also appeared in a second study, on T cells in Graves' hyperthyroidism and ophthalmopathy.

The specimen comprised peripheral blood mononuclear cells (PBMCs), sampled at new diagnosis, from a patient treated with antithyroid drugs. The receptors derive from a woman aged 18-29 years with Graves disease. Donor details come from another sample of the same person, matched by shared clones.

This clonotype was seen at least ten times. The chain joins TRBV2 to TRBJ2-3, with TRBD2 matching over 14 bases. The V and J ends lost 11 bases and 0 bases, in that order; junction bases with no gene match: 10. Germline V gene lookup returns CDR1 SNHLY and CDR2 FYNNEI. CDR3 length: 17 residues. As DNA, the CDR3 is TGTGCCTCGTTGAAGGGACTAGCGGGAGTCAGCACAGATACGCAGTATTTT. This encodes CASLKGLAGVSTDTQYF.

This clonotype appeared many times. This sequence joins TRBV7-2 and TRBJ2-1, with TRBD2 matching over 8 bases. The junction had 19 bases not matched to a gene; V was cut back by 5 bases and J by 16 bases. This CDR3 is 15 amino acids long. Per the germline V gene, CDR1 is SGHTA and CDR2 is FQGNSA. CDR3 amino acids: CASSQSPDPGLGCFF. CDR3 nucleotide sequence: TGTGCCAGCAGCCAAAGCCCGGATCCGGGACTAGGGTGTTTCTTC.

A note on this clonotype: A much larger clone differs by one base, so this may be a read error. The chain carries TRBV7-2 and TRBJ2-1; D perhaps matches TRBD1 (7 bases). Trimming shortened V by 7 bases and J by 9 bases, and 10 bases separated the two germline ends. Germline assignment: CDR1 SGHTA and CDR2 FQGNSA. CDR3 size: 11 residues. The CDR3 DNA reads as TGTGCCAGCATCCAGGGGGGTGAGCAGTTCTTC. As protein: CASIQGGEQFF. Based on the CDR3 plus reference TRBV7-2 and TRBJ2-1, the full variable domain is GAGVSQSPSNKVTEKGKDVELRCDPISGHTALYWYRQSLGQGLEFLIYFQGNSAPDKSGLPSDRFSAERTGGSVSTLTIQRTQQEDSAVYLCASIQGGEQFFGPGTRLTVL.

This clonotype was counted ten times or more. The J gene is TRBJ2-2, the V gene TRBV27; 10 bases fit TRBD1. The CDR3 runs 17 residues. Trimming cost V 3 bases and J 3 bases; bases outside gene matches: 7. The germline V gene encodes CDR1 MNHEY and CDR2 SMNVEV (reference sequence). The CDR3 loop reads CASSFHGTGVHTGELFF. The CDR3 DNA reads TGTGCCAGCAGTTTCCACGGGACAGGGGTCCACACCGGGGAGCTGTTTTTT.

This clonotype was observed many times. V is TRBV28 and J is TRBJ2-7; 7 nucleotides align to TRBD1. This CDR3 region has 15 residues. Germline-derived CDR1 and CDR2 are MDHEN and SYDVKM. V trimming: 3 bases; J trimming: 4 bases; junction bases outside the gene matches: 9. CDR3 coding DNA: TGTGCCAGCAGTTTCCTCCCGGGACAGCCATACGAGCAGTACTTC. Translation gives CASSFLPGQPYEQYF.

The chain links TRBV6-1 to TRBJ1-5, with D maybe TRBD1 (6 bases). This CDR3 has 15 amino acids. Germline lookup yields CDR1 MNHNS and CDR2 SASEGT. Trimming took 6 bases from V and 6 from J, leaving 18 bases between them. CDR3 sequence (DNA): TGTGCCAGCAGACTAGGGGGGGTAACCGGTCAGCCCCAGCATTTT. Protein: CASRLGGVTGQPQHF.

This clonotype was counted only a few times. The rearrangement uses TRBV20-1 and TRBJ1-6; D call uncertain. From germline, CDR1 is DFQATT and CDR2 SNEGSKA (reference sequence). V dropped 3 bases and J dropped 9 bases, with 9 bases sitting between them. This CDR3 is built from 12 residues. The CDR3 is CSASSGTSPLHF. CDR3 coding DNA: TGCAGTGCTAGCTCCGGAACTTCACCCCTCCACTTT.

This clonotype showed up just a few times. The chain couples TRBV29-1 to TRBJ2-7; D is undetermined. Per the germline V gene, CDR1 is SQVTM and CDR2 is ANQGSEA. V was shortened by 4 bases and J by 3 bases, with 7 bases between the two germline ends. The length of the CDR3 is 11 residues. The DNA of the CDR3 is TGCAGCGTTGCACAATACTACGAGCAGTACTTC. This codes for CSVAQYYEQYF.

This clonotype was counted at least ten times. The chain uses TRBV2 and TRBJ1-5; 9 bases line up with TRBD1. With 5 bases clipped from V and 1 base from J, the junction kept 15 bases outside the gene matches. Germline lookup yields CDR1 SNHLY and CDR2 FYNNEI. The CDR3 consists of 19 residues. The CDR3 spells CASSPSLGTGYWSNQPQHF. The CDR3 bases are TGTGCCAGCAGTCCTAGTTTGGGGACAGGGTATTGGAGCAATCAGCCCCAGCATTTT.

This clonotype was recorded many times. V usage is TRBV11-2 and J usage is TRBJ1-2, with a tentative D call TRBD1 (5 bases). V lost 5 bases and J 3 bases, leaving 22 bases between the germline ends. CDR3 length: 17 residues. Germline CDR1 SGHAT, CDR2 FQNNGV. CDR3 protein: CASSPFRLRNRHYGYTF. The DNA of the CDR3 is TGTGCCAGCAGCCCCTTTCGTCTTAGGAACAGGCACTATGGCTACACCTTC.

This clonotype has at least ten counts. V and J are TRBV20-1 and TRBJ1-2; 7 bases are shared with TRBD1. The J segment lost 6 bases and the V segment lost 5 bases, leaving 18 bases of the junction unmatched. Germline CDR1 is DFQATT and CDR2 is SNEGSKA (reference sequence). CDR3 size: 16 residues. Here the CDR3 DNA reads TGCAGTGCTCCTCGTAGGGGGAACAGGGGAATCCATGGCTACACCTTC. Encoded protein: CSAPRRGNRGIHGYTF.

This clonotype has at least ten counts. The genes are TRBV11-2 and TRBJ2-5; tentative D call: TRBD1 (5 bases). Germline-derived CDR1 and CDR2 are SGHAT and FQNNGV. The CDR3 spans 14 residues. The germline V and J ends were trimmed by 2 bases and 4 bases, with 11 bases remaining between them. The CDR3 region is CASSLTQGLETQYF. The CDR3 coding sequence is TGTGCCAGCAGCTTAACCCAGGGCCTAGAGACCCAGTACTTC.

The sample holds a few counts of this clonotype. The rearrangement uses TRBV6-2 or TRBV6-3 and TRBJ1-1, with D unresolved. This CDR3 is built from 13 residues. The germline V gene has CDR1 MNHEY and CDR2 SVGEGT. V lost 1 base and J lost 6, with 9 bases in between. The CDR3 nucleotides read TGTGCCAGCAGTTACTGGGTTATGGCTGAAGCTTTCTTT. It codes for CASSYWVMAEAFF.

This rearrangement joins TRBV5-1 to TRBJ2-1; 7 bases fit TRBD2. Unmatched junction bases numbered 5, after V lost 3 bases and J lost 2 bases. This CDR3 spans 15 amino acids. Per germline, CDR1 SGHRS and CDR2 YFSETQ. The CDR3 protein is CASSYRGVPYNEQFF. CDR3 nucleotides: TGCGCCAGCAGCTACCGGGGGGTCCCCTACAATGAGCAGTTCTTC.

This clonotype came up many times. The chain recombines TRBV20-1 with TRBJ1-3; D is unresolved. Trimming cost V 6 bases and J 4 bases, with 10 bases left between them. The CDR3 contains 12 residues. Germline V lookup: CDR1 DFQATT, CDR2 SNEGSKA (reference sequence). Here the CDR3 reads CSATQQGNTIYF. The CDR3 DNA reads TGCAGTGCCACCCAACAGGGAAACACCATATATTTT.

Only a few counts were recorded for this clonotype. This chain joins TRBV7-3 and TRBJ2-1; TRBD2 agrees at 9 bases. V dropped 0 bases and J dropped 4; count of bases not matched to a gene: 7. The CDR3 is made up of 17 amino acids. Looked up from germline, CDR1 is SGHTA and CDR2 is FQGTGA. DNA of the CDR3: TGTGCCAGCAGCTTAACGGTGGCGGGGGGGCAATACAATGAGCAGTTCTTC. This sequence encodes CASSLTVAGGQYNEQFF.

This clonotype has ten or more counts. This sequence joins TRBV4-1 and TRBJ1-1; maybe TRBD1 (5 bases). V shed 0 bases and J shed 0 bases, with 5 bases lying between them. This CDR3 is 14 amino acids long. Germline lookup yields CDR1 MGHRA and CDR2 YSYEKL. The CDR3 region is CASSQEGLNTEAFF. In nucleotides, the CDR3 is TGCGCCAGCAGCCAAGAGGGACTGAACACTGAAGCTTTCTTT.

This clonotype was seen ten or more times. The chain recombines TRBV20-1 with TRBJ2-5, with D possibly TRBD2 on 6 matching bases. V was shortened by 4 bases and J by 2 bases, with 14 bases between the two germline ends. This CDR3 spans 14 amino acids. From germline, CDR1 is DFQATT and CDR2 SNEGSKA (reference sequence). The CDR3 sequence is CSAIGISGQETQYF. The CDR3 nucleotides read TGCAGTGCTATTGGGATTAGCGGACAAGAGACCCAGTACTTC.

This clonotype was found a few times. CDR3 residues: CSVGGTGARGYYGYTF. CDR3 nucleotides: TGCAGCGTTGGAGGGACAGGGGCAAGGGGGTACTATGGCTACACCTTC. This chain joins TRBV29-1 and TRBJ1-2, with 10 nucleotides matching TRBD1. The V gene's germline CDR1 is SQVTM and CDR2 ANQGSEA. The length of the CDR3 is 16 residues. J lost 3 bases, V lost 4 bases, and 11 bases had no gene match. The full variable domain, completed using reference TRBV29-1 and TRBJ1-2, is SAVISQKPSRDICQRGTSLTIQCQVDSQVTMMFWYRQQPGQSLTLIATANQGSEATYESGFVIDKFPISRPNLTFSTLTVSNMSPEDSSIYLCSVGGTGARGYYGYTFGSGTRLTVV.

In its sample, this clonotype was seen many times. The chain has TRBV7-6 and TRBJ1-4; D gene ambiguous. The germline V gene encodes CDR1 SGHVS and CDR2 FNYEAQ. The length of the CDR3 is 14 residues. Deletions cut 1 base from V and 0 bases from J, with 3 bases between. The CDR3 region is CASSLGSTNEKLFF. The CDR3 nucleotides read TGTGCCAGCAGCTTAGGGTCAACTAATGAAAAACTGTTTTTT.

Many counts were recorded for this clonotype. The J gene is TRBJ1-2, the V gene TRBV7-2; TRBD1 matches at 8 bases. CDR3 size: 16 residues. The germline V gene has CDR1 SGHTA and CDR2 FQGNSA. The V gene end was trimmed by 3 bases and the J gene end by 4 bases; junction bases not matched to a gene: 10. The chain's CDR3 is CASSFPPGTGLYGYTF. The CDR3 DNA follows: TGTGCCAGCAGCTTCCCCCCCGGGACAGGCCTCTATGGCTACACCTTC.